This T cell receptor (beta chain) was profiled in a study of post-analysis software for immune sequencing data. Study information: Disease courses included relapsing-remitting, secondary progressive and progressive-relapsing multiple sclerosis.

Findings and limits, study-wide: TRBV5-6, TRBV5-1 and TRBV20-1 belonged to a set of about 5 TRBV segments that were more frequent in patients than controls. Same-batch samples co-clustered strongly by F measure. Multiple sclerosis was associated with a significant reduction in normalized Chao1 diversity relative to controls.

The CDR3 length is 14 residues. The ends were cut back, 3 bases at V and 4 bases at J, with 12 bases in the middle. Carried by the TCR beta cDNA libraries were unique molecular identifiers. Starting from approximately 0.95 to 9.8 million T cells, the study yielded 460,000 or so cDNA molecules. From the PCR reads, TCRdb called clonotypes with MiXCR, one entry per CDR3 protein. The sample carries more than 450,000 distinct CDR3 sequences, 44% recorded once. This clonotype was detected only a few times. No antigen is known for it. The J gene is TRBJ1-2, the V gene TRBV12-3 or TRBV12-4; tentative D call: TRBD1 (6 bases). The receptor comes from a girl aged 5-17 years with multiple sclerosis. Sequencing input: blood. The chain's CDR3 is CASSLDSHSYGYTF. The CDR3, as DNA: TGTGCCAGCAGTTTGGACAGCCACTCCTATGGCTACACCTTC.